Given below is one T cell receptor beta chain in context. The data are from a study of cytomegalovirus exposure and HLA in healthy donors. The ends were cut back, 0 bases at V and 8 bases at J, with 5 bases in the middle. The CDR3 length is 11 residues. CDR1 is SGHRS and CDR2 is YFSETQ in the germline V gene. Clones were read by immunoSEQ multiplex PCR, and TCRdb kept only the in-frame ones, dropping some. The sample includes 120,000 or so clones, roughly nine tenths of them seen just once. Material: PBMCs. The sequence derives from a woman in her late teens or twenties in good health and CMV-seronegative. The chain links TRBV5-1 to TRBJ1-2; D gene ambiguous. Here the CDR3 reads CASSLGQGYTF. The CDR3 bases are TGCGCCAGCAGCTTGGGACAAGGCTACACCTTC.